One and the same sample provided the 27 T cell receptor beta chains below, sequenced in a study of blood T cells in healthy people across ages. Through a sample-barcoded 5' primer and a J-beta primer mix, a second PCR was run for roughly 7 to 11 cycles. TCRdb re-called the 5' RACE reads through MiXCR, storing one row per CDR3 protein. Of roughly 1.5 million distinct CDR3 sequences listed, 40% to 45% are singletons. Source material: blood. Every receptor here comes from a woman between 18 and 29 years old in good health.

A few counts support this clonotype. The chain recombines TRBV20-1 with TRBJ2-7, with a possible D match to TRBD1 (6 bases). V shed 6 bases and J shed 2 bases, with 20 bases lying between them. Germline lookup yields CDR1 DFQATT and CDR2 SNEGSKA (reference sequence). This CDR3 spans 15 amino acids. The DNA of the CDR3 is TGCAGTGCCCTGAGCCCGCACAGGGCCACCTACGAGCAGTACTTC. Translating it yields CSALSPHRATYEQYF.

This clonotype came up a few times. The chain couples TRBV20-1 to TRBJ1-2; 8 positions match TRBD1. The CDR3 has 13 amino acids. V dropped 3 bases and J dropped 6; count of bases not matched to a gene: 6. Germline values: CDR1 DFQATT, CDR2 SNEGSKA (reference sequence). The CDR3 sequence is CSASPGGVNGYTF. The CDR3 DNA reads TGCAGTGCTAGTCCAGGGGGCGTTAATGGCTACACCTTC.

V and J are TRBV11-2 and TRBJ1-1; D might be TRBD1 (5 bases). V was trimmed by 8 bases and J by 1 base, leaving 8 bases between them. The CDR3 extends over 12 amino acids. In germline, CDR1 is SGHAT, CDR2 FQNNGV. CDR3 protein: CASDSANTEAFF. As DNA, the CDR3 is TGTGCCAGCGACAGCGCGAACACTGAAGCTTTCTTT. Complete variable domain (other parts from reference TRBV11-2 and TRBJ1-1): EAGVAQSPRYKIIEKRQSVAFWCNPISGHATLYWYQQILGQGPKLLIQFQNNGVVDDSQLPKDRFSAERLKGVDSTLKIQPAKLEDSAVYLCASDSANTEAFFGQGTRLTVV.

The chain employs TRBV5-1 and TRBJ2-3; unclear D gene. The length of the CDR3 is 15 residues. Trimming removed 0 bases from V and 2 bases from J, with 10 bases in between. Germline-derived CDR1 and CDR2 are SGHRS and YFSETQ. CDR3 in amino acids: CASSLAVPLTDTQYF. The CDR3 DNA sequence: TGCGCCAGCAGCTTGGCGGTTCCTCTCACAGATACGCAGTATTTT.

The chain recombines TRBV20-1 with TRBJ2-5, with D possibly matching TRBD1 (7 bases). Germline-derived CDR1 and CDR2 are DFQATT and SNEGSKA (reference sequence). The V end lost 6 bases, the J end lost 5 bases, and 16 bases lay between the germline ends. There are 13 residues in the CDR3. For the CDR3, the DNA is TGCAGTGCCTCTGCAGGGGGGTACGAGACCCAGTACTTC. This codes for CSASAGGYETQYF.

This clonotype showed up just a few times. V is TRBV6-2 or TRBV6-3 and J is TRBJ2-7; a weak D match, TRBD1 (6 bases). CDR1 and CDR2 (germline): MNHEY, SVGEGT. CDR3 length: 11 residues. V dropped 6 bases and J dropped 6 bases, with 9 bases sitting between them. The CDR3 sequence: CASRDRSEQYF. The CDR3 bases are TGTGCCAGCAGGGACAGATCCGAGCAGTACTTC.

The chain recombines TRBV5-1 with TRBJ2-5; 7 bases are a match to TRBD2. The CDR3 has 16 residues. V dropped 4 bases and J dropped 3; count of bases not matched to a gene: 12. Germline V gene lookup returns CDR1 SGHRS and CDR2 YFSETQ. The CDR3 DNA follows: TGCGCCAGCAGCCCCCCCTTCGGCGGGAGTAAAGAGACCCAGTACTTC. Translation: CASSPPFGGSKETQYF.

As DNA, the CDR3 is TGTGCCAGCAACCTACGACAGGGGGCGACGAGCAATCAGCCCCAGCATTTT. Translation gives CASNLRQGATSNQPQHF. The V and J genes are TRBV6-2 or TRBV6-3 and TRBJ1-5; 10 positions match TRBD1. V lost 7 bases, J lost 1 base, and 10 bases stayed unmatched. From germline, CDR1 is MNHEY and CDR2 SVGEGT. This CDR3 contains 17 residues.

The table lists this clonotype with a few counts. The chain recombines TRBV7-9 with TRBJ2-7; maybe TRBD1 (6 bases). Germline lookup yields CDR1 SEHNR and CDR2 FQNEAQ (reference sequence). Trimming stripped 5 bases from V and 0 bases from J, with 17 bases between. The CDR3 runs 16 residues. This chain's CDR3 is CASSPGHGLLSYEQYF. The CDR3 DNA follows: TGTGCCAGCAGCCCGGGACACGGACTCCTCTCCTACGAGCAGTACTTC.

This clonotype was detected only a few times. This chain connects TRBV14 to TRBJ1-2; D gene unclear. The germline V gene has CDR1 SGHDN and CDR2 FVKESK. The CDR3 extends over 14 amino acids. The V gene lost 1 base and the J gene lost 5 bases, with 11 bases spanning the gap. CDR3 protein: CASSQVNLGYGYTF. For the CDR3, the DNA is TGTGCCAGCAGCCAAGTTAACCTAGGGTATGGCTACACCTTC.

This clonotype was observed a handful of times. The rearrangement uses TRBV7-9 and TRBJ1-4; TRBD1 matches at 12 bases. The CDR3 totals 19 residues. CDR1 and CDR2 (germline): SEHNR, FQNEAQ (reference sequence). V trimming: 0 bases; J trimming: 7 bases; junction bases outside the gene matches: 12. CDR3: CASSLAGTGGVYTGEKLFF. The CDR3 DNA sequence: TGTGCCAGCAGCTTAGCGGGGACAGGGGGCGTCTATACCGGTGAAAAACTGTTTTTT.

This chain uses TRBV7-2 with TRBJ1-6; D perhaps matches TRBD1 (5 bases). The CDR3 consists of 16 residues. The V gene lost 3 bases and the J gene lost 0 bases, with 9 bases spanning the gap. Per the germline V gene, CDR1 is SGHTA and CDR2 is FQGNSA. CDR3 nucleotide sequence: TGTGCCAGCAGCTTCGGGGGTCGCTCCTATAATTCACCCCTCCACTTT. Its translation: CASSFGGRSYNSPLHF.

Turning to this clonotype: A much larger clone differs from this one at a single base, so this may be a read error. The chain couples TRBV10-3 to TRBJ2-1; a weak D match, TRBD2 (6 bases). Germline-derived CDR1 and CDR2 are ENHRY and SYGVKD. CDR3 length: 13 amino acids. CDR3 DNA sequence: TGTACCATCAGCCCTGCGGGGAGCAATGAGCAGTTCTTC. Encoded protein: CTISPAGSNEQFF.

The chain carries TRBV5-1 and TRBJ2-4; 7 nucleotides match TRBD1. Gene TRBJ2-7 matches the end of the DNA better, so the J call may be wrong. This CDR3 has 14 amino acids. CDR1 and CDR2 from the germline V gene are SGHRS and YFSETQ. CDR3 DNA sequence: TGCGCCAGCAGCCCCGCGACAGGGCTTTACGAGCAGTACTTC. It is translated as CASSPATGLYEQYF.

This clonotype was seen only a few times. The V call is TRBV27, the J call TRBJ1-4; 7 bases match TRBD1. The germline CDR1 and CDR2 sequences are MNHEY and SMNVEV (reference sequence). V lost 5 bases to trimming and J lost 12 bases; unmatched junction nucleotides: 12. The CDR3 totals 14 residues. The CDR3 bases are TGTGCCAGCAGTATCCGGGACAGCCATCGGGAACTGTTTTTT. Its translation: CASSIRDSHRELFF.

This clonotype showed up just a few times. J is TRBJ2-1 and V is TRBV28, with TRBD2 matching 8 bases. CDR3 length: 17 residues. The germline gives CDR1 MDHEN, CDR2 SYDVKM. J was trimmed by 2 bases and V by 4 bases; bases with no gene match: 10. CDR3 nucleotide sequence: TGTGCCAGCAGTTCCCCCGGGAGGGGGTCTCCCTACAATGAGCAGTTCTTC. This codes for CASSSPGRGSPYNEQFF.

The chain links TRBV3-1 to TRBJ2-1; possibly TRBD2 for D (5 bases). This CDR3 is built from 13 residues. The V end was cut by 0 bases, the J end by 11 bases, with 11 bases between. Germline CDR1 reads LGHDT; CDR2 reads YNNKEL (reference sequence). The CDR3 sequence: CASSQENGDKQFF. CDR3 DNA sequence: TGTGCCAGCAGCCAAGAGAACGGGGATAAGCAGTTCTTC.

On this clonotype: A read error is possible here, since a much larger clone lies one base away. The chain joins TRBV7-3 to TRBJ2-5; D gene unclear. The better agreement between TRBJ2-1 and the DNA end casts doubt on the J call. The CDR3 length is 13 residues. The germline gives CDR1 SGHTA, CDR2 FQGTGA. The CDR3 region has the DNA TGTGCCAGCAGCTTAACCATTGGAGAGACCCAGTTCTTC. It encodes CASSLTIGETQFF.

Points on this clonotype: An end of the junction differs from the germline gene, which may be a read error. This CDR3 reads CASSSPQGGYSNQPQHF. DNA for the CDR3: TGTGCCAGCTCATCACCCCAGGGGGGCTATAGCAATCAGCCCCAGCATTTT. The chain combines TRBV18 with TRBJ1-5, with TRBD1 matching 7 bases. This CDR3 contains 17 residues. In germline, CDR1 is KGHSH, CDR2 LQKENI.

The chain couples TRBV7-2 to TRBJ2-7; 7 bases are a match to TRBD2. CDR3 length: 15 amino acids. V lost 1 base to trimming and J lost 7 bases; unmatched junction nucleotides: 10. CDR1 and CDR2 (germline): SGHTA, FQGNSA. The CDR3 region is CASSLVTTSPREQYF. In DNA form, the CDR3 reads TGTGCCAGCAGCTTAGTCACGACTAGCCCTCGGGAGCAGTACTTC.

The J gene is TRBJ2-3, the V gene TRBV3-1; 10 nucleotides line up with TRBD2. The CDR3 is made up of 16 amino acids. With 2 bases clipped from V and 4 bases from J, the junction kept 6 bases outside the gene matches. Germline V gene lookup returns CDR1 LGHDT and CDR2 YNNKEL (reference sequence). The CDR3 DNA sequence: TGTGCCAGCAGCCAAAGCGGGGGGGCCGGCGCAGATACGCAGTATTTT. The encoded protein is CASSQSGGAGADTQYF.

This clonotype was recorded a few times. This chain links TRBV7-2 with TRBJ2-5; tentatively, D is TRBD1 or TRBD2 (6 bases each). With 0 bases removed from V and 4 bases from J, the gap between germline ends came to 12 bases. CDR3 length: 15 amino acids. Per germline, CDR1 SGHTA and CDR2 FQGNSA. The CDR3 loop reads CASSLAFRGGETQYF. Written as DNA, the CDR3 is TGTGCCAGCAGCTTAGCGTTCAGGGGAGGAGAGACCCAGTACTTC.

The gene calls are TRBV7-2 and TRBJ2-7; D gene ambiguous. Germline V lookup: CDR1 SGHTA, CDR2 FQGNSA. Trimming stripped 2 bases from V and 3 bases from J, with 11 bases between. CDR3 length: 14 amino acids. The CDR3 sequence is CASSLYGIGYEQYF. DNA of the CDR3: TGTGCCAGCAGCTTATATGGGATTGGCTACGAGCAGTACTTC.

The chain joins TRBV5-8 to TRBJ1-2; D is unclear. The germline gives CDR1 SGHTS, CDR2 YDEGEE. Trimming stripped 3 bases from V and 0 bases from J, with 12 bases between. The CDR3 runs 15 residues. In DNA form, the CDR3 reads TGTGCCAGCAGCTCCACGTCGGGTGCTAACTATGGCTACACCTTC. This codes for CASSSTSGANYGYTF. Together with reference TRBV5-8 and TRBJ1-2, the CDR3 gives the full variable domain: EAGVTQSPTHLIKTRGQQATLRCSPISGHTSVYWYQQALGLGLQFLLWYDEGEERNRGNFPPRFSGRQFPNYSSELNVNALELEDSALYLCASSSTSGANYGYTFGSGTRLTVV.

This chain joins TRBV4-1 and TRBJ2-1; the match to TRBD2 covers 12 bases. In germline, CDR1 is MGHRA, CDR2 YSYEKL. This CDR3 contains 17 residues. Germline trimming cut 0 bases from V and 4 bases from J; bases unmatched to any gene: 4. CDR3 nucleotide sequence: TGCGCCAGCAGCCAAGAAGAAGGACTAGCGGGATACAATGAGCAGTTCTTC. Encoded protein: CASSQEEGLAGYNEQFF.

As DNA, the CDR3 is TGTGCCAGCAGCTTGCCCTTACGGGAGACTGAAGCTTTCTTT. The encoded protein is CASSLPLRETEAFF. The chain has TRBV5-5 and TRBJ1-1; the D is unclear. Trimming left V 1 base short and J 5 bases short, with 12 bases between. The germline CDR1 and CDR2 sequences are SGHKS and YYEKEE (reference sequence). This CDR3 is built from 14 residues.

As regards this clonotype: The junction does not match germline at one end; this may be a read error. The V gene is TRBV12-3 or TRBV12-4, the J gene TRBJ2-5, with unresolved D. The DNA matches TRBJ2-7 better at its end, which makes the J call doubtful. There are 13 residues in the CDR3. CDR3: CTSSLGRFYEQYF. The CDR3 nucleotides are TGTACCAGCAGTTTAGGACGGTTTTACGAGCAGTACTTC.